These 5 T cell receptor beta chains originate from one sample sequenced in a study of beta chain features in type 1 diabetes. Isolated RNA was reverse transcribed in full, so expressed TCRB transcripts were sequenced. The table came from immunoSEQ multiplex PCR; TCRdb's copy has only in-frame clones and leaves some out. The sample includes over 700,000 clones, around a sixth seen only once; the top ten take 0.02% to 0.03%. The sequencing input was naive CD4+ T cells from blood. Receptors were obtained from a woman under 30 in good health.

The CDR3, as DNA: TGTGCCAGCTCACCAATAGAGACCCTCCAAGAGACCCAGTACTTC. Translated, it gives CASSPIETLQETQYF. This chain links TRBV18 with TRBJ2-5; no firm D call. The CDR3 contains 15 residues. The germline CDR1 and CDR2 sequences are KGHSH and LQKENI. Trimming removed 2 bases at V and 1 base at J, with 11 bases between. Based on the CDR3 plus reference TRBV18 and TRBJ2-5, the full variable domain is NAGVMQNPRHLVRRRGQEARLRCSPMKGHSHVYWYRQLPEEGLKFMVYLQKENIIDESGMPKERFSAEFPKEGPSILRIQQVVRGDSAAYFCASSPIETLQETQYFGPGTRLLVL.

The chain couples TRBV5-5 to TRBJ1-2; D uncertain. Germline CDR1 reads SGHKS; CDR2 reads YYEKEE (reference sequence). V lost 2 bases and J lost 4, with 18 bases in between. The CDR3 runs 16 residues. The CDR3 DNA sequence: TGTGCCAGCAGCTTCCTATGGCCAAACTCCATCTATGGCTACACCTTC. Translation gives CASSFLWPNSIYGYTF.

The chain combines TRBV7-3 with TRBJ2-1, with 11 bases aligning to TRBD2. Germline V lookup: CDR1 SGHTA, CDR2 FQGTGA. The V and J ends lost 10 bases and 7 bases, in that order; junction bases with no gene match: 12. The CDR3 has 15 amino acids. CDR3 amino acids: CATEGTSGSRNEQFF. The CDR3 DNA follows: TGTGCCACCGAAGGAACTAGCGGGAGTAGGAATGAGCAGTTCTTC.

This clone has more than one count but fewer than ten. The chain employs TRBV2 and TRBJ2-7, with D hard to call. Germline CDR1 and CDR2: SNHLY and FYNNEI. This CDR3 is built from 12 residues. Trimming removed 7 bases at V and 0 bases at J, with 7 bases between. CDR3: CASNRVSYEQYF. As DNA, the CDR3 is TGTGCCAGCAATAGGGTCTCCTACGAGCAGTACTTC.

This clone was counted a few times. The chain employs TRBV28 and TRBJ1-1; D gene unclear. The CDR3 contains 15 residues. The V gene's germline CDR1 is MDHEN and CDR2 SYDVKM. Trimming shortened V by 9 bases and J by 1 base, and 18 bases separated the two germline ends. The CDR3 DNA sequence: TGTGCCAGTCTCCGCAGCCTGGTTCGGAACACTGAAGCTTTCTTT. It codes for CASLRSLVRNTEAFF.